Below, 25 T cell receptor beta chains from the same sample are listed, as sequenced in a study of blood T cell repertoires in COVID-19. Clones were read by immunoSEQ multiplex PCR, and TCRdb kept only the in-frame ones, dropping some. The table has around 190,000 clones, around nine tenths seen once. The sequencing sample was made of peripheral blood. The receptors were gathered from a man in his fifties with COVID-19, enrolled during active disease.

The J gene is TRBJ1-3, the V gene TRBV10-3; possible D gene TRBD1, 6 bases. Germline V CDR1 and CDR2: ENHRY, SYGVKD. The CDR3 has 14 amino acids. V shed 6 bases and J shed 0 bases, with 9 bases lying between them. This chain's CDR3 is CAIRTGNSGNTIYF. The CDR3 nucleotides read TGTGCCATCAGAACAGGGAACTCTGGAAACACCATATATTTT.

This clone was seen once. The gene calls are TRBV6-5 and TRBJ2-3; TRBD1 might be the D (5 bases). This CDR3 has 15 amino acids. Trimming took off 6 bases at V and 1 base at J, with 14 bases between the two ends. CDR1 MNHEY and CDR2 SVGAGI come from the germline V gene. The CDR3 protein is CASSAQTARTDTQYF. The CDR3 DNA sequence: TGTGCCAGCAGCGCTCAGACAGCTCGCACAGATACGCAGTATTTT.

The gene calls are TRBV12-3 or TRBV12-4 and TRBJ1-6, with a tentative D call TRBD1 (5 bases). The V end was cut by 8 bases, the J end by 3 bases, with 8 bases between. The CDR3 totals 13 residues. The CDR3 loop reads CASRTGYNSPLHF. The CDR3, as DNA: TGTGCCAGCCGTACAGGCTATAATTCACCCCTCCACTTT.

This clone has only one observation. CDR3 region: CASSPRRTGDYGYTF. The CDR3 bases are TGTGCCAGCAGTCCCCGCCGGACAGGGGACTATGGCTACACCTTC. This sequence joins TRBV27 and TRBJ1-2, with 9 bases fitting TRBD1. J was trimmed by 3 bases and V by 5 bases; bases with no gene match: 7. This CDR3 has 15 amino acids. The germline V gene has CDR1 MNHEY and CDR2 SMNVEV (reference sequence).

In its sample, this clone was seen a few times. The rearrangement links TRBV14 to TRBJ2-2, with 11 positions matching TRBD2. Losses at the gene ends were 6 bases for V and 4 bases for J; bases not matched to a gene: 10. The CDR3 length is 17 residues. The V gene's germline CDR1 is SGHDN and CDR2 FVKESK. CDR3 loop: CASSHSGTSGPTGELFF. For the CDR3, the DNA is TGTGCCAGCAGTCACTCCGGGACTAGCGGACCCACCGGGGAGCTGTTTTTT.

The table lists this clone with a count of one. The rearrangement uses TRBV9 and TRBJ1-6; TRBD1 aligns across 10 bases. The length of the CDR3 is 15 residues. The J segment lost 10 bases and the V segment lost 4 bases, leaving 8 bases of the junction unmatched. Germline assignment: CDR1 SGDLS and CDR2 YYNGEE. CDR3 protein: CASSPMTGGQSPLHF. DNA for the CDR3: TGTGCCAGCAGCCCTATGACAGGGGGCCAATCACCCCTCCACTTT.

CDR3 sequence reads: CASSLSIRTVGETQYF. The CDR3 DNA reads TGTGCCAGCAGTTTATCGATCAGGACTGTGGGAGAGACCCAGTACTTC. V usage is TRBV27 and J usage is TRBJ2-5; a weak D match, TRBD2 (5 bases). Germline V gene sequence: CDR1 MNHEY, CDR2 SMNVEV (reference sequence). The CDR3 is 16 residues long. V shed 0 bases and J shed 4 bases, with 15 bases lying between them.

The J gene is TRBJ2-7, the V gene TRBV3-1 (or the pseudogene TRBV3-2); 8 nucleotides match TRBD1. Trimming removed 0 bases from V and 6 bases from J; junction bases left unmatched: 10. This CDR3 contains 16 residues. CDR1 is LGHDT and CDR2 is YNNKEL in the germline V gene (reference sequence). CDR3 bases: TGTGCCAGCAGCCAAGACTCCCGTCAGGGGGCGGTCGAGCAGTACTTC. Translating gives CASSQDSRQGAVEQYF.

The CDR3 nucleotides read TGTGCCAGCAGTGAATCGCGGGTTGGCGAGACCCAGTACTTC. Residues: CASSESRVGETQYF. The V call is TRBV25-1, the J call TRBJ2-5, with TRBD2 as a possible D gene (5 bases). The germline CDR1 and CDR2 sequences are MGHDK and SYGVNS. The CDR3 is 14 residues long. V lost 1 base, J lost 5 bases, and 11 bases lay in between.

Comments on this clone: This sample also contains other DNA sequences that code for the same CDR3. This chain links TRBV18 with TRBJ1-1, with a weak D call TRBD1 (6 bases). In germline, CDR1 is KGHSH, CDR2 LQKENI. CDR3 length: 14 amino acids. Trimming removed 3 bases at V and 0 bases at J, with 8 bases between. The CDR3 DNA follows: TGTGCCAGCTCACCCGGACAGCTGAACACTGAAGCTTTCTTT. This translates into CASSPGQLNTEAFF.

This rearrangement joins TRBV9 to TRBJ2-3; 8 bases align to TRBD2. The CDR3 loop spans 16 amino acids. V lost 4 bases and J lost 3; bases outside the gene matches: 10. The germline gives CDR1 SGDLS, CDR2 YYNGEE. The CDR3 bases are TGTGCCAGCAGCTTATCGGCAGCGGGAGCAACAGATACGCAGTATTTT. It encodes CASSLSAAGATDTQYF.

The chain carries TRBV6-5 and TRBJ2-5, with 7 bases fitting TRBD1. The length of the CDR3 is 14 residues. CDR1 and CDR2 (germline): MNHEY, SVGAGI. J gave up 2 bases and V 6 bases, and 6 bases lay outside the gene matches. CDR3 nucleotide sequence: TGTGCCAGCAGCTCAGGGGGTGGACAAGAGACCCAGTACTTC. Residues: CASSSGGGQETQYF.

The chain employs TRBV10-3 and TRBJ2-2; TRBD1 agrees at 9 bases. V shed 4 bases and J 6 bases; nucleotides not matched to a gene: 6. CDR1 is ENHRY, CDR2 SYGVKD, per germline. The CDR3 length is 15 residues. The CDR3 spells CAISGVGTGPGELFF. CDR3 nucleotide sequence: TGTGCCATCAGTGGTGTGGGGACAGGGCCCGGGGAGCTGTTTTTT.

This clone appeared once. The rearrangement joins TRBV7-2 to TRBJ1-1, with D hard to call. CDR3 length: 13 amino acids. V dropped 5 bases and J dropped 5 bases, with 12 bases sitting between them. CDR1 and CDR2 (germline): SGHTA, FQGNSA. In nucleotides, the CDR3 is TGTGCCAGCAGCCTCTATGAGGGAACTGAAGCTTTCTTT. It encodes CASSLYEGTEAFF.

The DNA for the CDR3 is TGTGCCAGCAGCGACCCCACGGGACTAGCGGGGCAAGAGACCCAGTACTTC. It is translated as CASSDPTGLAGQETQYF. J is TRBJ2-5 and V is TRBV7-2; TRBD2 matches 13 bases. The CDR3 runs 17 residues. Per the germline V gene, CDR1 is SGHTA and CDR2 is FQGNSA. V dropped 5 bases and J dropped 2; count of bases not matched to a gene: 8.

V and J are TRBV11-2 and TRBJ2-2, with TRBD1 identical over 7 bases. Germline loops: CDR1 SGHAT, CDR2 FQNNGV. The junction had 16 bases not matched to a gene; V was cut back by 5 bases and J by 1 base. The CDR3 loop spans 19 amino acids. CDR3 DNA sequence: TGTGCCAGCAGCCCACTGACAGGGTCGTTGCGCAAGAACACCGGGGAGCTGTTTTTT. This translates into CASSPLTGSLRKNTGELFF.

The chain is built from TRBV7-9 and TRBJ2-7, with TRBD2 identical over 8 bases. CDR3 length equals 16 residues. Germline V gene sequence: CDR1 SEHNR, CDR2 FQNEAQ (reference sequence). The V gene end was trimmed by 4 bases and the J gene end by 3 bases; junction bases not matched to a gene: 11. The CDR3 reads CASSSTSASGRYEQYF. CDR3 DNA sequence: TGTGCCAGCAGCTCCACCAGCGCTAGCGGGCGCTACGAGCAGTACTTC.

The chain carries TRBV5-1 and TRBJ2-7; the D gene is possibly TRBD1 (8 bases). Germline V CDR1 and CDR2: SGHRS, YFSETQ. This CDR3 has 13 residues. V was shortened by 4 bases and J by 4 bases, with 12 bases between the two germline ends. CDR3 amino acids: CASSPQGGYEQYF. The CDR3 DNA reads as TGCGCCAGCAGCCCACAGGGGGGGTACGAGCAGTACTTC. Variable domain in full (rest from reference TRBV5-1 and TRBJ2-7): KAGVTQTPRYLIKTRGQQVTLSCSPISGHRSVSWYQQTPGQGLQFLFEYFSETQRNKGNFPGRFSGRQFSNSRSEMNVSTLELGDSALYLCASSPQGGYEQYFGPGTRLTVT.

This clone showed up many times. The chain recombines TRBV7-9 with TRBJ2-1; 8 bases match TRBD2. From germline, CDR1 is SEHNR and CDR2 FQNEAQ (reference sequence). The CDR3 runs to 16 residues. The V gene end was trimmed by 5 bases and the J gene end by 3 bases; junction bases not matched to a gene: 9. The CDR3 nucleotides are TGTGCCAGCAGCGAGCCGGGACTAGTATTCTACAATGAGCAGTTCTTC. Translating gives CASSEPGLVFYNEQFF.

Notes on this clone: Other DNA sequences in the sample encode the same CDR3. The chain carries TRBV28 and TRBJ1-1; unclear D gene. CDR1 is MDHEN, CDR2 SYDVKM, per germline. CDR3 length equals 12 residues. The germline V and J ends were trimmed by 3 bases and 4 bases, with 6 bases remaining between them. This CDR3 is CASSFRSTEAFF. The CDR3 DNA sequence: TGTGCCAGCAGTTTCCGGTCCACTGAAGCTTTCTTT.

The rearrangement links TRBV5-6 to TRBJ2-6, with 9 bases aligning to TRBD1. Unmatched junction bases numbered 6, after V lost 4 bases and J lost 4 bases. From germline, CDR1 is SGHDT and CDR2 YYEEEE. The CDR3 is 16 amino acids. The CDR3 spells CASSGGQGTGANVLTF. The CDR3 DNA sequence: TGTGCCAGCAGCGGGGGACAGGGAACCGGGGCCAACGTCCTGACTTTC.

The J gene is TRBJ2-7, the V gene TRBV7-2, with 7 positions matching TRBD1. The germline V gene encodes CDR1 SGHTA and CDR2 FQGNSA. With 5 bases clipped from V and 4 bases from J, the junction kept 5 bases outside the gene matches. The length of the CDR3 is 13 residues. The CDR3: CASSREQGYEQYF. The DNA for the CDR3 is TGTGCCAGCAGCAGAGAACAGGGGTACGAGCAGTACTTC.

This clone was counted once. V is TRBV5-4 and J is TRBJ2-5, with D maybe TRBD1 (6 bases). The CDR3 is made up of 13 amino acids. Germline-derived CDR1 and CDR2 are SGHNT and YYREEE (reference sequence). The V end was cut by 4 bases, the J end by 2 bases, with 9 bases between. The CDR3: CASSPGQQETQYF. CDR3 coding DNA: TGTGCCAGCAGCCCGGGACAACAAGAGACCCAGTACTTC.

The gene calls are TRBV7-9 and TRBJ1-1; D ambiguous. CDR3 length: 13 amino acids. The ends were cut back, 5 bases at V and 0 bases at J, with 7 bases in the middle. The germline V gene has CDR1 SEHNR and CDR2 FQNEAQ (reference sequence). CDR3 region: CASSVHMNTEAFF. Written as DNA, the CDR3 is TGTGCCAGCAGCGTTCACATGAACACTGAAGCTTTCTTT.

The chain joins TRBV9 to TRBJ1-6, with 8 nucleotides matching TRBD1. CDR1 and CDR2 from the germline V gene are SGDLS and YYNGEE. CDR3 length equals 14 residues. V was clipped by 3 bases and J by 10 bases; unmatched bases: 6. DNA of the CDR3: TGTGCCAGCAGCGCCTTAGGGACAGGATCACCCCTCCACTTT. Residues: CASSALGTGSPLHF.